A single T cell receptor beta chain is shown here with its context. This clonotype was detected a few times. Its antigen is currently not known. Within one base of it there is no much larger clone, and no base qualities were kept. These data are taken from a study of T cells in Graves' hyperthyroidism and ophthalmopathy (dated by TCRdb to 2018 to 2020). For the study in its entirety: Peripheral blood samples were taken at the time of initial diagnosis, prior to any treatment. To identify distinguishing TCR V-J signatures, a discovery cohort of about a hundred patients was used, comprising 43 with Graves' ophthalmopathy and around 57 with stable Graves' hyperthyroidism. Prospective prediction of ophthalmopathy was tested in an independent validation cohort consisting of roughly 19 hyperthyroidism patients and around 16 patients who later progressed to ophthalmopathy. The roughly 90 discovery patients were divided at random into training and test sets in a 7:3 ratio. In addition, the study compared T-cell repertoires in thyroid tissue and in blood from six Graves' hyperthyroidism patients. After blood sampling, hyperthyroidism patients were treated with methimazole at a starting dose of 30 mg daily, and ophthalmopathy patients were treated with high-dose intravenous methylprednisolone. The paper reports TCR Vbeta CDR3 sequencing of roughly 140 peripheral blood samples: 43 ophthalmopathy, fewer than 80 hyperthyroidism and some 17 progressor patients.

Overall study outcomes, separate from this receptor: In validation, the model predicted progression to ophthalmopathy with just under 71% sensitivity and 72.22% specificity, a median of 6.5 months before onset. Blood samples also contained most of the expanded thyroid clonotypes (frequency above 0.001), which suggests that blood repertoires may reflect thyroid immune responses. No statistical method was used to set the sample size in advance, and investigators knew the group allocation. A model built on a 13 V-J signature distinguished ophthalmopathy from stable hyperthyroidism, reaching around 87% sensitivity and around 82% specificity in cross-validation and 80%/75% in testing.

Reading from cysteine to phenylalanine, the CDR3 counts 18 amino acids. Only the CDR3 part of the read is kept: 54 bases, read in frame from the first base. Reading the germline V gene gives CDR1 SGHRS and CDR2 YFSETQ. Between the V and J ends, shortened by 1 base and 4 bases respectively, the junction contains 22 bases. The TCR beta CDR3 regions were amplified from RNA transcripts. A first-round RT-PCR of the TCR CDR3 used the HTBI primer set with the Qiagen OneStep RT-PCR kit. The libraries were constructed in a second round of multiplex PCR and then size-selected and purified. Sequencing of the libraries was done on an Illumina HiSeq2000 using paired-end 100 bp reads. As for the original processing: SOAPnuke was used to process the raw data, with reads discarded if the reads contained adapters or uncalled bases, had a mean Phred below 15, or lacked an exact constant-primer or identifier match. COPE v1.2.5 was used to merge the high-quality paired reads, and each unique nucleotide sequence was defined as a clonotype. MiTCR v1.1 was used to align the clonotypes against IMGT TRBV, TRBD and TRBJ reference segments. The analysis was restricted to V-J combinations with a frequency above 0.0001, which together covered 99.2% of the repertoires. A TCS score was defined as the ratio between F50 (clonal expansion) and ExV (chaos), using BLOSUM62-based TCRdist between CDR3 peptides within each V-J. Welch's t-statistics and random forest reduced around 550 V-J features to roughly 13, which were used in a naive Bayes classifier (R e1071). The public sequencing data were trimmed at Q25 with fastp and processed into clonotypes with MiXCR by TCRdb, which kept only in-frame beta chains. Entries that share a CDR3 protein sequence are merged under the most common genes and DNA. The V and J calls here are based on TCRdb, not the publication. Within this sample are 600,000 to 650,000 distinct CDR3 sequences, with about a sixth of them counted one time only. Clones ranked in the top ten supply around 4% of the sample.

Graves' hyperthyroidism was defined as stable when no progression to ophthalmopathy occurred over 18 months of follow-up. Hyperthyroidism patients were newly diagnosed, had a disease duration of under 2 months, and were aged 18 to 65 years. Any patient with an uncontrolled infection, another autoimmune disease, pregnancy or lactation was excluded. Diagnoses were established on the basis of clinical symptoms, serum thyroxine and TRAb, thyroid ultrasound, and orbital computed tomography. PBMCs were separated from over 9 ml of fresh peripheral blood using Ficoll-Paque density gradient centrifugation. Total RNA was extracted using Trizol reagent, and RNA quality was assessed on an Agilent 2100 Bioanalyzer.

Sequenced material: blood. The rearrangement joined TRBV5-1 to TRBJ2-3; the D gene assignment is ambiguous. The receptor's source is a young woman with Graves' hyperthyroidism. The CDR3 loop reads CASSLRPSGLQNPDTQYF. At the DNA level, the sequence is TGCGCCAGCAGCTTGCGCCCCTCTGGGCTCCAAAACCCAGATACGCAGTATTTT.